Listed below are T cell receptor beta chains from one sample, sequenced in a study of T cells after yellow fever vaccination. TCRdb redid the calling of the 5' RACE reads with MiXCR, one entry per CDR3 protein. This table has 500,000 to 650,000 distinct CDR3 sequences, 9% to 15% appearing once. The sequences come from PBMCs, collected on the day of the yellow fever booster vaccination. Receptors originate from a man aged 30 to 39 who received the YFV17D yellow fever vaccine. Both conserved end residues are part of each CDR3. A D gene is named only where the DNA matches it firmly. Where a row states a size, it is once, few, many or the class of an expanded clone; other rows omit it.

D	size	V	J	DNA	CDR3
TRBD2	NA	TRBV12-3/TRBV12-4	TRBJ2-3	TGTGCCAGCAGACCGGGACTAGCGGGATCAGATACGCAGTATTTT	CASRPGLAGSDTQYF
TRBD1	many	TRBV5-1	TRBJ2-3	TGCGCCAGCAGCAACGGACAGGGAGCGCAGTATTTT	CASSNGQGAQYF
NA	few	TRBV20-1	TRBJ2-3	TGCAGTGCTACCCCCGGCAGGGGCCACACAGATACGCAGTATTTT	CSATPGRGHTDTQYF
NA	many	TRBV12-3/TRBV12-4	TRBJ2-1	TGCGCCAGCAGCTTTGGGAATGAGCAGTTCTTC	CASSFGNEQFF
TRBD2	few	TRBV7-9	TRBJ2-3	TGTGCCGGGGCTTCTAGCGGGAGGGCCCCAGATACGCAGTATTTT	CAGASSGRAPDTQYF
NA	NA	TRBV20-1	TRBJ1-2	TGCAGTGCTAGCCGGGACGGCAGAGGCTACACCTTC	CSASRDGRGYTF
NA	NA	TRBV7-2	TRBJ2-1	TGTGCCAGCAGCTTAAGGGGGAGTCGGAATGAGCAGTTCTTC	CASSLRGSRNEQFF
TRBD1	NA	TRBV19	TRBJ1-5	TGTGCCAGTAGCTCCAAGACAGGGAACAATCAGCCCCAGCATTTT	CASSSKTGNNQPQHF
TRBD1	few	TRBV12-3/TRBV12-4	TRBJ2-7	TGTGCCAGCAGCCCACAGGGGTCGAGCTCCTACGAGCAGTACTTC	CASSPQGSSSYEQYF
TRBD1	NA	TRBV15	TRBJ1-5	TGTGCCACCAGATACCGAGGACAGGGCAATCAGCCCCAGCATTTT	CATRYRGQGNQPQHF
NA	few	TRBV28	TRBJ2-1	TGTGCCACCAGAGGCGGGGAAGGGACGGTCAATGAGCAGTTCTTC	CATRGGEGTVNEQFF
NA	many	TRBV12-3/TRBV12-4	TRBJ2-1	TGTGCCAGCAGCTACGACCTTAACGAAGAGCAGTTCTTC	CASSYDLNEEQFF
NA	few	TRBV19	TRBJ2-1	TGTGCCAGTAGTCCAATCGGGAGCTCCTACAATGAGCAGTTCTTC	CASSPIGSSYNEQFF